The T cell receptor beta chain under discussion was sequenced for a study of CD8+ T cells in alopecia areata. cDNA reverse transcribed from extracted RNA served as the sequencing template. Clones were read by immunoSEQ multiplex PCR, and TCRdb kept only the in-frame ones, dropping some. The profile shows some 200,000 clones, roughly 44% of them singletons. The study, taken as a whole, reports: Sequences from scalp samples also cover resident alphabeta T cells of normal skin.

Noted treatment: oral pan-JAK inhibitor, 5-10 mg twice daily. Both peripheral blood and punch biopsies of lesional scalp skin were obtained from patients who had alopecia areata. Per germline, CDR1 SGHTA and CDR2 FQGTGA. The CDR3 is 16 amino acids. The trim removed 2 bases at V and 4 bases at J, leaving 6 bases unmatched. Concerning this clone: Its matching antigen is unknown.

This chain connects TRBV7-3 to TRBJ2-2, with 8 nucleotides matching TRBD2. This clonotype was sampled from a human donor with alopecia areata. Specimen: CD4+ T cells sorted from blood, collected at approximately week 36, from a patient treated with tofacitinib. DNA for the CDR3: TGTGCCAGCAGCTTACAGCCAGCGGGAGTCACCGGGGAGCTGTTTTTT. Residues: CASSLQPAGVTGELFF.